A single T cell receptor beta chain is shown here with its context. Its target is unknown. Germline lookup yields CDR1 SQVTM and CDR2 ANQGSEA. The CDR3 length is 12 residues. V lost 4 bases and J 7 bases, leaving 10 bases between the germline ends. The record originates from a study of CD8 T cells in Susac syndrome. Study summary: At the time of blood draw, patients with Susac syndrome were therapy-naive, receiving corticosteroids, or receiving intravenous immunoglobulin alone. Notes on the study in general: The CD4+ T cell repertoires that were profiled in Susac syndrome showed no clonal expansion.

Reverse transcription of 0.5 to 1 ug RNA was performed with random hexamers. Each CDR3 protein is one row after TCRdb ran MiXCR on the immunoSEQ multiplex PCR reads. The sample contains 140,000 to 150,000 distinct CDR3 sequences, around 95% of which appear only once. The Susac syndrome patients fit the recently defined diagnostic criteria for definite or probable disease. This chain connects TRBV29-1 to TRBJ2-2; D gene uncertain. This receptor was obtained from a human donor with Susac syndrome. The specimen was CD4+ T cells from PBMCs. The CDR3 region is CSVVGFDGELFF. For the CDR3, the DNA is TGCAGCGTTGTGGGGTTTGACGGGGAGCTGTTTTTT.